The sequence of this T cell receptor (beta chain) was determined in a study of shared clonotypes between healthy human individuals (dated by TCRdb to between 2020 and 2021). Some background on the complete study: The cohort comprised a couple of women and three men aged 18 to 49 years. Libraries were prepared and TCR repertoires were sequenced by different laboratories using diverse techniques, in order to increase sequencing depth and limit assay-specific biases. Per donor, three plates each were used for CD4 naive and CD4 memory, two for CD8 naive, and one for CD8 memory. Blood TCR repertoires of about 5 healthy adults were deeply sequenced to estimate repertoire size and the extent of clonotype sharing between individuals. Between about 0.85 and 10 billion PBMCs per donor were obtained by leukapheresis.

As concerns this clone: Its antigen is unknown. Per-nucleotide qualities are absent, and no much larger clonotype sits a single base away.

TCR CDR3 regions were amplified from genomic DNA by multiplex PCR using the deep immunoSEQ assay. Genomic DNA extracted from each cell subset was distributed evenly over all wells of several immunoSEQ 96-well plates, and each plate served as one replicate. For sorted subsets, 150 to 200 ng genomic DNA, equal to tens of thousands of T cell genomes, was loaded into each replicate PCR. Purified libraries were measured with a Qubit 3.0 fluorometer, size-checked on a Bioanalyzer 2100, and measured again with the KAPA Library Quantification kit. Every immunoSEQ 96-well plate was sequenced on a dedicated single-read 150-cycle Illumina NextSeq 550 flow cell. In the authors' own workflow: Because only junctional sequences without quality scores were contained in the immunoSEQ output, filtering matching that applied to full-length reads could not be performed. To assign V/J genes and CDR3, sequences were annotated against IMGT germline references using PyIR, a Python wrapper for IgBLAST v1.9. Reads were filtered out if the reads had weak V/J assignments (E-value above 1e-6), no CDR3, stop codons, out-of-frame junctions, or ambiguous translated residues. A V3J clonotype was defined by an identical inferred V gene, J gene, and CDR3 amino acid sequence. To compute the percentage overlap between repertoires, the number of shared unique clonotypes was divided by the size of the smaller repertoire. Repertoire richness was assessed with RTK rarefaction, the Chao1 estimator, and Recon v2.1 estimates of unobserved clonotypes. OLGA was used to compute generation probabilities for all TCRbeta clonotypes that the gDNA method yielded from a few donors. The table comes from immuneACCESS by way of TCRdb, which keeps in-frame sequences with V and J called. Part of the clones is missing from these tables; in studies checked, under half for an unresolved V gene and the rest for unknown reasons. V, J and clone size are taken as reported in that table, and D and trimming were inferred from the DNA itself. The sample table holds some 1,100,000 clones, of which approximately 78% were seen once. The top ten hold under 0.65% of the sample.

The study at large found these results: Higher generation probabilities were observed for clonotypes shared by all four sorted-subset donors than for non-shared clonotypes. Around 5.4% of naive CD4, approximately 3.7% of naive CD8, approximately 2.2% of memory CD4, and about 0.4% of memory CD8 clonotypes were shared across a handful of donors. The small number of donors limited the genetic and exposure-history diversity represented. Rarefaction of sorted-subset datasets indicated incomplete sequencing despite the large sequencing depth. Sampling was limited to blood, and TCR repertoires in tissue likely differ from TCR repertoires in blood. Estimated clonotype richness was generally larger for naive than for memory subsets. Pairwise subsampling indicated that sequencing depth was expected to affect the degree of clonotype sharing among donors.

V loses 4 bases at its end and J loses 4 bases; junction bases beyond the gene matches: 10. The CDR3 spans 16 residues, from the cysteine through the phenylalanine. Only the CDR3 DNA stays, 48 bases, in frame from base 1. CDR1 SGHNT and CDR2 YYREEE were looked up in the germline V gene (reference sequence). Donors were healthy HIV-negative adults with no recently reported acute infections or vaccinations. Only Caucasian adults living in Nashville, Tennessee, USA were represented among the donors. Magnetic negative selection was used to enrich CD4+ T cells, after which naive cells were positively selected on CD45RA and the negative fraction became the memory subset. After blood collection by leukapheresis, PBMCs were isolated using Ficoll-Histopaque density gradient centrifugation and then cryopreserved in the vapor phase of liquid nitrogen. Analytical flow cytometry was used to check the purity and quantity of each magnetically sorted T cell population. Each sorted fraction had its genomic DNA isolated and then quantified by UV absorbance on a Nanodrop 2000c.

The sequence came from a man younger than 30 in good health. Some clones in this sample may be carry-over from other donors' samples. Here the chain combines TRBV5-4 and TRBJ2-7; TRBD1 aligns with 11 central bases. The sequenced sample consisted of memory CD4+ T cells from PBMCs. The cell subset or site label here, explained by the study, means: CD45RA-negative fraction. CDR3 sequence: CASSKDRGRAQYEQYF. The nucleotide sequence reads TGTGCCAGCAGCAAGGACAGGGGGCGAGCGCAGTACGAGCAGTACTTC.